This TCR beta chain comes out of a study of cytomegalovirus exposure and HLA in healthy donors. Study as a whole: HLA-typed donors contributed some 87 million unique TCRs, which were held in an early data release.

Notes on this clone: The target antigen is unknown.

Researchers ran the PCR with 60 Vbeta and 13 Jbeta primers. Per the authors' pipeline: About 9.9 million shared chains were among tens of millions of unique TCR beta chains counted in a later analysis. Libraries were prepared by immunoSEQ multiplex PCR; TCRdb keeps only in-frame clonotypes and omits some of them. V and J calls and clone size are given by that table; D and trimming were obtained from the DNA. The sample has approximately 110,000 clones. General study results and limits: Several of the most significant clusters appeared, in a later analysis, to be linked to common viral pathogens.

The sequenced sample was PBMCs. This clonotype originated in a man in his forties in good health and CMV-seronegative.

The CDR3 sequence is CATLKGPSAGETQYF. The CDR3 DNA sequence: TGTGCCACCCTCAAAGGACCTTCGGCGGGAGAGACCCAGTACTTC. V and J are TRBV7-9 and TRBJ2-5; weak D call: TRBD2 (5 bases). Deletions cut 10 bases from V and 4 bases from J, with 22 bases between. This CDR3 region has 15 residues. Germline lookup yields CDR1 SEHNR and CDR2 FQNEAQ (reference sequence).